This note documents a single T cell receptor beta chain sequence. Germline values: CDR1 DFQATT, CDR2 SNEGSKA (reference sequence). The CDR3 is 15 residues long. The V end was cut by 3 bases, the J end by 2 bases, with 13 bases between. Sample-barcoded 5' priming and a J-beta primer mix drove a second PCR of about 6 to 11 cycles. Each CDR3 protein is one row after TCRdb ran MiXCR on the 5' RACE reads. The table lists about 290,000 distinct CDR3 sequences, roughly 27% of them singletons. This sample is part of a study of blood T cells in healthy people across ages. The source is a woman between 70 and 85 years old in good health. The V call is TRBV20-1, the J call TRBJ1-4; no reliable D call. The specimen sequenced was blood. Written as DNA, the CDR3 is TGCAGTGCTAGTCGGTTGGGGTACACTAATGAAAAACTGTTTTTT. Translating gives CSASRLGYTNEKLFF.